This is a list of T cell receptor beta chains from one sample in a study of T cells in localized non-small cell lung cancer. Assay: immunoSEQ multiplex PCR; the TCRdb copy retains only in-frame clones and omits some. The data show about 6,000 clones, with roughly two fifths seen just once and less than 10% held by the top ten. This sample comprised lung tumor tissue, obtained before any cancer treatment. The receptors were gathered from a woman aged 35 to 70 with stage II squamous cell lung carcinoma. Each CDR3 is given with its conserved first and last residue. A D gene is named only where the DNA matches it firmly. Rows give clone size only sometimes, using once, few, many, or a class for an expanded clone.

J,D,V,size,CDR3,DNA
TRBJ2-1,-,TRBV19,once,CASSIRLEGNEQFF,TGTGCCAGTAGTATCCGGCTAGAAGGCAATGAGCAGTTCTTC
TRBJ1-2,-,TRBV11-3,-,CASSPDSADHGYTF,TGTGCCAGCAGTCCGGACAGCGCTGATCATGGCTACACCTTC
TRBJ2-7,-,TRBV28,once,CASSLVGPYEQYF,TGTGCCAGCAGTTTAGTTGGGCCCTACGAGCAGTACTTC
TRBJ2-7,-,TRBV11-3,few,CASSSQGGTYEQYF,TGTGCCAGCAGCTCCCAGGGGGGAACCTACGAGCAGTACTTC
TRBJ1-5,TRBD1,TRBV15,-,CATSRDRQGSGPQHF,TGTGCCACCAGCAGAGATCGACAGGGCTCGGGGCCCCAGCATTTT
TRBJ1-2,-,TRBV11-3,-,CASSLETRGAYGYTF,TGTGCCAGCAGCTTAGAAACGAGGGGAGCCTATGGCTACACCTTC
TRBJ2-5,-,TRBV6-8,-,CAISRLRQETQYF,TGTGCCATCAGCCGACTAAGGCAAGAGACCCAGTACTTC
TRBJ2-1,TRBD2,TRBV30,-,CAWTAGLAAPREQFF,TGTGCCTGGACCGCCGGACTAGCGGCCCCCAGGGAACAGTTCTTC
TRBJ2-3,-,TRBV6-8,medium-sized,CASSPHGTSTDTQYF,TGTGCCAGCAGCCCCCACGGGACTAGCACAGATACGCAGTATTTT
TRBJ2-7,-,TRBV6-8,-,CASSFRQGGEQYF,TGTGCCAGCAGTTTCCGACAGGGAGGCGAGCAGTACTTC
TRBJ2-1,-,TRBV18,-,CASSPRGYGFNEQFF,TGTGCCAGCTCACCACGGGGGTATGGGTTCAATGAGCAGTTCTTC
TRBJ1-5,-,TRBV28,-,CASRGVHRGEPQHF,TGTGCCAGCAGGGGGGTCCACCGAGGCGAACCCCAGCATTTT
TRBJ2-7,-,TRBV14,-,CASSQDWAREQYF,TGTGCCAGCAGCCAGGATTGGGCGCGCGAGCAGTACTTC
TRBJ1-5,-,TRBV9,-,CASSGGYSNQPQHF,TGTGCCAGCAGCGGGGGTTATAGCAATCAGCCCCAGCATTTT
TRBJ2-5,-,TRBV30,-,CAWSNQETQYF,TGTGCCTGGAGTAACCAAGAGACCCAGTACTTC
TRBJ2-7,-,TRBV1,few,CASSQPGNLYEQYF,TGCGCCAGCAGCCAACCAGGGAACCTCTACGAGCAGTACTTC
TRBJ1-5,-,TRBV27,-,CATSDRGRDSNQPQHF,TGTGCCACCAGTGACCGGGGAAGGGATAGCAATCAGCCCCAGCATTTT
TRBJ1-1,-,TRBV19,-,CASSIGRGRTEAFF,TGTGCCAGTAGTATAGGTAGGGGAAGAACTGAAGCTTTCTTT
TRBJ2-2,-,TRBV11-3,-,CASSSGRGRDTGELFF,TGTGCCAGCAGCTCGGGCAGGGGAAGGGACACCGGGGAGCTGTTTTTT
TRBJ2-1,-,TRBV9,-,CASTPGLLRDEQFF,TGTGCCAGCACCCCAGGGCTACTCAGGGATGAGCAGTTCTTC
TRBJ2-1,-,TRBV30,-,CAWSVWLGYNEQFF,TGTGCCTGGAGTGTATGGCTAGGATACAATGAGCAGTTCTTC
TRBJ2-7,-,TRBV19,few,CASSIGYEQYF,TGTGCCAGTAGTATTGGTTACGAGCAGTACTTC
TRBJ1-2,-,TRBV28,-,CASSSAGYGYTF,TGTGCCAGCAGTTCGGCTGGCTATGGCTACACCTTC
TRBJ2-7,-,TRBV6-8,-,CASSEADGQYEQYF,TGTGCCAGCAGTGAGGCAGACGGACAATACGAGCAGTACTTC
TRBJ1-1,-,TRBV19,-,CASSPSGRRGEAFF,TGTGCCAGTAGTCCCTCGGGACGGAGGGGTGAAGCTTTCTTT
TRBJ2-7,TRBD1,TRBV9,medium-sized,CASSEQGFNEQYF,TGTGCCAGCAGTGAACAGGGGTTCAACGAGCAGTACTTC
TRBJ2-7,-,TRBV9,few,CASSNRTRLHEQYF,TGTGCCAGCAGCAACAGGACACGGCTCCACGAGCAGTACTTC
TRBJ2-5,TRBD1,TRBV29-1,-,CSVGTGGQETQYF,TGCAGCGTAGGGACAGGGGGTCAAGAGACCCAGTACTTC
TRBJ2-3,TRBD1,TRBV5-1,few,CASSSLGRGLTDTQYF,TGCGCCAGCAGCTCCCTGGGCAGGGGGTTAACAGATACGCAGTATTTT
TRBJ2-7,-,TRBV11-3,few,CASSFGSSSYEQYF,TGTGCCAGCAGCTTTGGTTCGAGCTCCTACGAGCAGTACTTC
TRBJ1-4,-,TRBV30,-,CAWSKKAAPNNEKLFF,TGTGCCTGGAGTAAGAAGGCGGCACCCAATAATGAAAAACTGTTTTTT
TRBJ2-7,-,TRBV6-8,medium-sized,CASSQPRDGHPYEQYF,TGTGCCAGCAGTCAACCAAGGGATGGACACCCCTACGAGCAGTACTTC
TRBJ2-1,TRBD2,TRBV7-6,few,CASSFQLAGPGEQFF,TGTGCCAGCAGCTTTCAACTAGCGGGGCCCGGTGAGCAGTTCTTC
TRBJ2-7,TRBD2,TRBV5-1,-,CASSPRSTSGSYEQYF,TGCGCCAGCAGCCCCCGATCGACTAGCGGGAGTTACGAGCAGTACTTC
TRBJ1-1,-,TRBV18,-,CASSPRGHTEAFF,TGTGCCAGCTCACCAAGAGGACACACTGAAGCTTTCTTT
TRBJ2-7,-,TRBV6-8,-,CASSYSTGPPYEQYF,TGTGCCAGCAGTTACTCGACCGGACCACCCTACGAGCAGTACTTC
TRBJ2-5,-,TRBV14,-,CASSASQGGETQYF,TGTGCCAGCAGCGCTTCACAGGGTGGAGAGACCCAGTACTTC
TRBJ1-2,-,TRBV5-1,-,CASSLEGPSYGYTF,TGCGCCAGCAGCTTGGAGGGGCCCTCCTATGGCTACACCTTC
TRBJ2-3,-,TRBV19,-,CASSILFKRGTDTQYF,TGTGCCAGTAGTATCCTTTTTAAGCGGGGCACAGATACGCAGTATTTT
TRBJ1-3,-,TRBV18,-,CASSTGQNSGNTIYF,TGTGCCAGCTCAACCGGACAGAACTCTGGAAACACTATATATTTT
TRBJ1-5,-,TRBV6-8,few,CASSVRESGNQPQHF,TGTGCCAGCAGTGTTAGGGAGTCGGGCAATCAGCCCCAGCATTTT
TRBJ1-1,-,TRBV30,-,CAGNRAPEAFF,TGTGCCGGGAACAGGGCCCCTGAAGCTTTCTTT
TRBJ2-7,TRBD2,TRBV11-3,few,CASTHGAGVGSYEQYF,TGTGCCAGCACCCACGGGGCGGGAGTCGGCTCCTACGAGCAGTACTTC
TRBJ2-1,-,TRBV29-1,-,CSVPLHSSYNEQFF,TGCAGCGTACCCCTTCACAGCTCCTACAATGAGCAGTTCTTC
TRBJ2-2,TRBD2,TRBV6-8,medium-sized,CASILRGGRSGATNTGELFF,TGTGCCAGCATTTTACGGGGGGGCCGTTCGGGCGCCACGAACACCGGGGAGCTGTTTTTT
TRBJ2-2,TRBD1,TRBV4-1,few,CASSQPPRDRGAGELFF,TGCGCCAGCAGCCAACCCCCGCGGGACAGGGGTGCCGGGGAGCTGTTTTTT
TRBJ2-1,-,TRBV14,-,CASSPDVSSYNEQFF,TGTGCCAGCAGCCCGGACGTAAGCTCCTACAATGAGCAGTTCTTC
TRBJ2-2,-,TRBV6-8,few,CASSYLRSTGELFF,TGTGCCAGCAGTTACTTAAGGTCCACCGGGGAGCTGTTTTTT
TRBJ1-2,-,TRBV19,-,CASSNRTPYGYTF,TGTGCCAGTAGTAACAGAACGCCTTATGGCTACACCTTC
TRBJ1-4,-,TRBV15,-,CATSRDWGGINEKLFF,TGTGCCACCAGCAGAGATTGGGGGGGCATTAATGAAAAACTGTTTTTT
TRBJ2-7,-,TRBV7-6,few,CASSFQVEFYEQYF,TGTGCCAGCAGCTTCCAGGTAGAGTTCTACGAGCAGTACTTC
TRBJ1-5,-,TRBV19,-,CASSGRKGSNQPQHF,TGTGCCAGTAGTGGTCGAAAGGGGAGCAATCAGCCCCAGCATTTT
TRBJ2-7,TRBD1,TRBV12-5,few,CASGFSPSPDRATYEQYF,TGTGCTAGTGGTTTTAGTCCCTCACCGGACAGGGCGACCTACGAGCAGTACTTC
TRBJ1-3,-,TRBV11-3,-,CASSLGTRENTIYF,TGTGCCAGCAGCCTGGGGACCCGGGAAAACACCATATATTTT
TRBJ1-1,-,TRBV6-8,-,CASSFHREGTEAFF,TGTGCCAGCAGCTTCCACAGGGAGGGGACTGAAGCTTTCTTT